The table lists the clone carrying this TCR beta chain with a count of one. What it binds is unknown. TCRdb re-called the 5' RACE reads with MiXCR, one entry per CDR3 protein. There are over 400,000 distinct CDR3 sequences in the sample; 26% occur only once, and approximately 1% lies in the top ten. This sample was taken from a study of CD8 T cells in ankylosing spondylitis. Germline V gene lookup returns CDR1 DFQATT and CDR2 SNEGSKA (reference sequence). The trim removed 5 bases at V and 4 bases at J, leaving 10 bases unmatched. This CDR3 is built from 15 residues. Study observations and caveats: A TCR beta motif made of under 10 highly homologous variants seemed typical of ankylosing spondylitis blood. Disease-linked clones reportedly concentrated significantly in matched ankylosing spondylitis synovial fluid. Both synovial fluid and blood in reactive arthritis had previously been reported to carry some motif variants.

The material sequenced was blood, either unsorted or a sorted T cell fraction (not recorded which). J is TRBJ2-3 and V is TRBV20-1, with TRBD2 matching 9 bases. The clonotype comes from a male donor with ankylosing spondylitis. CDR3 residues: CSAPHFSGSPDTQYF. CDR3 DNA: TGCAGTGCTCCACACTTTAGCGGGAGTCCAGATACGCAGTATTTT.